This TCR beta chain was recorded in a study of blood T cell repertoires in COVID-19. Trimming cost V 5 bases and J 4 bases; bases outside gene matches: 4. CDR1 is MGHDK and CDR2 is SYGVNS in the germline V gene. The CDR3 length is 13 residues. The authors' processing: Amplifying reference gene primers gave estimates of nucleated cell counts. The data were produced by immunoSEQ multiplex PCR, yet TCRdb's version contains in-frame clones alone and is incomplete. The DNA was the basis for D and trimming; V, J and clone size are from that table. The profile covers 330,000 or so clones, with about 87% appearing a single time and roughly 8.9% taken by the ten largest.

Sequencing was done on a sample of peripheral blood. The origin of this receptor is a man aged 25 to 40 with COVID-19, enrolled during active disease. The chain recombines TRBV25-1 with TRBJ1-2; 7 nucleotides line up with TRBD1. The DNA of the CDR3 is TGTGCCAGCAGTAAACAGGGGACCTATGGCTACACCTTC. Translated, it gives CASSKQGTYGYTF.